At least ten counts were recorded for the clone carrying this T cell receptor (beta chain). Its antigen is still unknown. The entry originates in a study of neurological immune-mediated disorders. Findings of the study overall: HTLV-1-associated myelopathy showed the most TCR clonal expansion; multiple sclerosis the least, below healthy controls.

This sample's time point: longitudinal time-point 1 (baseline). As for the cDNA, it was generated by 5'RACE with 10-nucleotide random UMIs. TCRdb re-called the 5' RACE reads through MiXCR, storing one row per CDR3 protein. The sample yields around 71,000 distinct CDR3 sequences, around 13% seen once. With V trimmed by 5 bases and J by 4 bases, 3 bases remained unmatched. CDR3 size: 14 residues. The V gene's germline CDR1 is MDHEN and CDR2 SYDVKM. The V and J genes are TRBV28 and TRBJ2-5, with TRBD1 identical over 11 bases. This sequence originates from a female donor with HTLV-1-associated myelopathy (HAM/TSP). The sequencing sample was made of PBMCs. For the CDR3, the DNA is TGTGCCAGCAGTGGACAGGGGGCGGGAGAGACCCAGTACTTC. Its translation: CASSGQGAGETQYF.